This passage covers 29 T cell receptor beta chains from one sample sequenced in a study of OX40 agonist ivuxolimab in advanced cancers. Assay: immunoSEQ multiplex PCR; the TCRdb copy retains only in-frame clones and omits some. Of tens of thousands of clones listed, approximately 90% are singletons. The sequencing used CD4+ or CD8+ T cells sorted from blood, collected in a trial of the OX40 agonist ivuxolimab. All receptors come from an adult with an advanced solid tumor such as melanoma, head and neck, liver or kidney cancer.

The V call is TRBV6-1, the J call TRBJ2-7; no clear D. V was shortened by 3 bases and J by 2 bases, with 5 bases between the two germline ends. Germline CDR1 is MNHNS and CDR2 is SASEGT. This CDR3 contains 12 residues. The CDR3 region has the DNA TGTGCCAGCAGTGACGGACCCTACGAGCAGTACTTC. It encodes CASSDGPYEQYF.

V gene TRBV13 combines with J gene TRBJ1-2, with a tentative D call TRBD1 (6 bases). V lost 4 bases to trimming and J lost 4 bases, with 16 bases between them. CDR3 size: 15 residues. Germline-derived CDR1 and CDR2 are PRHDT and FYEKMQ (reference sequence). This chain's CDR3 is CASSSQGHLRYGYTF. CDR3 sequence (DNA): TGTGCCAGCAGCTCCCAGGGGCACCTCCGCTATGGCTACACCTTC.

The genes are TRBV27 and TRBJ2-7, with D perhaps matching TRBD1 (6 bases). The V gene's germline CDR1 is MNHEY and CDR2 SMNVEV (reference sequence). V gave up 5 bases and J gave up 5 bases, with 10 bases separating them. This CDR3 is built from 12 residues. CDR3 nucleotides: TGTGCCAGCAGTCCAACAGGGAACGAGCAGTACTTC. Amino acid sequence: CASSPTGNEQYF.

The chain joins TRBV30 to TRBJ1-2, with 8 bases that match TRBD1. This CDR3 spans 14 amino acids. V was clipped by 0 bases and J by 7 bases; unmatched bases: 7. Germline values: CDR1 GTSNPN, CDR2 SVGIG (reference sequence). The CDR3 region has the DNA TGTGCCTGGAGTGTTTCCGGACAGGGAGGTGGCTACACCTTC. This codes for CAWSVSGQGGGYTF.

This rearrangement joins TRBV14 to TRBJ2-7; TRBD1 agrees at 8 bases. V was pared by 1 base and J by 1 base, with 6 bases of the junction left unmatched. Germline V gene sequence: CDR1 SGHDN, CDR2 FVKESK. The CDR3 has 16 amino acids. The CDR3 region is CASSQALDRESYEQYF. Written as DNA, the CDR3 is TGTGCCAGCAGCCAAGCTCTGGACAGGGAATCCTACGAGCAGTACTTC.

The CDR3 region is CASSFQGEETQYF. CDR3 nucleotide sequence: TGTGCCAGCAGCTTTCAGGGCGAAGAGACCCAGTACTTC. V gene TRBV7-9 combines with J gene TRBJ2-5; weak D call: TRBD1 (5 bases). Between the trimmed V and J ends, which lost 3 bases and 3 bases, there was a span of 8 bases. Per germline, CDR1 SEHNR and CDR2 FQNEAQ (reference sequence). The CDR3 runs to 13 residues.

The chain joins TRBV6-6 to TRBJ2-3; weak D call: TRBD1 (5 bases). Between the trimmed V and J ends, which lost 6 bases and 0 bases, there was a span of 10 bases. This CDR3 has 14 residues. The germline V gene encodes CDR1 MNHNY and CDR2 SVGAGI (reference sequence). CDR3 loop: CASSTGFSTDTQYF. The DNA for the CDR3 is TGTGCCAGCAGCACAGGCTTTAGCACAGATACGCAGTATTTT.

This clone has only one observation. V and J are TRBV28 and TRBJ2-7; D remains ambiguous. This CDR3 contains 12 residues. The germline V gene encodes CDR1 MDHEN and CDR2 SYDVKM. Trimming removed 3 bases at V and 3 bases at J, with 6 bases between. The CDR3 loop is CASSFPFYEQYF. CDR3 DNA: TGTGCCAGCAGTTTTCCGTTCTACGAGCAGTACTTC.

V gene TRBV7-9 combines with J gene TRBJ2-7, with a weak D call TRBD1 (5 bases). Trimming took off 1 base at V and 5 bases at J, with 9 bases between the two ends. This CDR3 has 13 residues. Germline V gene data show CDR1 as SEHNR and CDR2 as FQNEAQ (reference sequence). The CDR3 DNA follows: TGTGCCAGCAGCTTAGGGGGCATGGACGAGCAGTACTTC. Protein sequence: CASSLGGMDEQYF. Full variable domain (outside the CDR3, taken from reference TRBV7-9 and TRBJ2-7): DTGVSQNPRHKITKRGQNVTFRCDPISEHNRLYWYRQTLGQGPEFLTYFQNEAQLEKSRLLSDRFSAERPKGSFSTLEIQRTEQGDSAMYLCASSLGGMDEQYFGPGTRLTVT.

The chain joins TRBV29-1 to TRBJ2-5, with D hard to call. With 3 bases removed from V and 0 bases from J, the gap between germline ends came to 11 bases. CDR3 length: 14 residues. Germline CDR1 is SQVTM and CDR2 is ANQGSEA. This CDR3 is CSVELLDDQETQYF. The CDR3 nucleotides read TGCAGCGTTGAGTTGTTGGACGACCAAGAGACCCAGTACTTC.

This clone was counted once. The chain's CDR3 is CASSYSPYNEQFF. CDR3 DNA sequence: TGTGCCAGCAGTTACTCACCTTACAATGAGCAGTTCTTC. This sequence joins TRBV6-5 and TRBJ2-1; no reliable D call. CDR1 and CDR2 from the germline V gene are MNHEY and SVGAGI. This CDR3 is built from 13 residues. V gave up 0 bases and J gave up 4 bases, with 4 bases separating them.

The V gene is TRBV19, the J gene TRBJ2-1, with D unclear. Per germline, CDR1 LNHDA and CDR2 SQIVND (reference sequence). This CDR3 is built from 13 residues. V lost 2 bases and J 11 bases, leaving 13 bases between the germline ends. CDR3 sequence: CASSINDWTKQFF. The CDR3 nucleotides read TGTGCCAGTAGTATAAACGACTGGACCAAGCAGTTCTTC.

The chain couples TRBV6-5 to TRBJ2-7; D is uncertain. CDR1 and CDR2 (germline): MNHEY, SVGAGI. The germline V and J ends were trimmed by 1 base and 5 bases, with 12 bases remaining between them. The length of the CDR3 is 14 residues. CDR3 in DNA: TGTGCCAGCAGTTACTTGACCGAGCCCCACGAGCAGTACTTC. As protein: CASSYLTEPHEQYF.

The chain employs TRBV7-9 and TRBJ2-2; possible D gene TRBD2, 6 bases. The V and J ends lost 6 bases and 7 bases respectively, with 15 bases between them. Germline loops: CDR1 SEHNR, CDR2 FQNEAQ (reference sequence). The CDR3 length is 14 residues. The CDR3 here is CASRAGRLNGELFF. CDR3 bases: TGTGCCAGCAGGGCCGGGAGATTAAACGGGGAGCTGTTTTTT. Full variable domain (remainder filled in from reference TRBV7-9 and TRBJ2-2): DTGVSQNPRHKITKRGQNVTFRCDPISEHNRLYWYRQTLGQGPEFLTYFQNEAQLEKSRLLSDRFSAERPKGSFSTLEIQRTEQGDSAMYLCASRAGRLNGELFFGEGSRLTVL.

The V call is TRBV7-2, the J call TRBJ2-7; maybe TRBD1 (6 bases). This CDR3 has 14 residues. Germline V gives CDR1 SGHTA, CDR2 FQGNSA. V was cut by 7 bases and J by 3 bases, with 16 bases left in between. The CDR3 region has the DNA TGTGCCAGCACCCTAGGTGGGACACACTACGAGCAGTACTTC. Translated, it gives CASTLGGTHYEQYF.

This sequence joins TRBV2 and TRBJ2-7, with TRBD2 matching over 10 bases. Trimming cost V 5 bases and J 3 bases; bases outside gene matches: 4. This CDR3 spans 14 amino acids. Germline V lookup: CDR1 SNHLY, CDR2 FYNNEI. CDR3 bases: TGTGCCAGCAGTCCGGGACTAGCGAACTACGAGCAGTACTTC. Translated, it gives CASSPGLANYEQYF.

The chain uses TRBV27 and TRBJ2-3, with D unclear. This CDR3 spans 13 amino acids. Germline loops: CDR1 MNHEY, CDR2 SMNVEV (reference sequence). The V and J ends lost 3 bases and 2 bases respectively, with 6 bases between them. CDR3 nucleotides: TGTGCCAGCAGTTTTAGGGACACAGATACGCAGTATTTT. The encoded protein is CASSFRDTDTQYF.

The chain joins TRBV7-8 to TRBJ2-7, with 7 positions matching TRBD1. The trim removed 1 base at V and 3 bases at J, leaving 15 bases unmatched. The CDR3 sequence is 18 residues long. Germline-derived CDR1 and CDR2 are SGHVS and FQNEAQ. Here the CDR3 DNA reads TGTGCCAGCAGCTTAGGTTGGGGACAGACAAAAAGACGCTACGAGCAGTACTTC. This codes for CASSLGWGQTKRRYEQYF.

The CDR3 nucleotides are TGTGCCAGTAGTGTCGGGACAGACTATGGCTACACCTTC. The encoded protein is CASSVGTDYGYTF. The chain carries TRBV19 and TRBJ1-2, with TRBD1 matching over 7 bases. Germline assignment: CDR1 LNHDA and CDR2 SQIVND (reference sequence). This CDR3 region has 13 residues. With 5 bases clipped from V and 3 bases from J, the junction kept 3 bases outside the gene matches.

The genes are TRBV10-3 and TRBJ1-1, with 7 bases matching TRBD1. This CDR3 region has 17 residues. J lost 1 base, V lost 5 bases, and 13 bases had no gene match. The germline CDR1 and CDR2 sequences are ENHRY and SYGVKD. The CDR3 DNA sequence: TGTGCCATCAGTCCCCTGCAGGGGGGGGCCGGGAACACTGAAGCTTTCTTT. It encodes CAISPLQGGAGNTEAFF.

The chain joins TRBV5-6 to TRBJ1-5, with D perhaps TRBD1 (6 bases). The germline CDR1 and CDR2 sequences are SGHDT and YYEEEE. Trimming pared 0 bases from V and 6 bases from J, leaving 10 bases between. CDR3 length: 14 amino acids. CDR3 DNA sequence: TGTGCCAGCAGCTTGGGGACAGCAGGTCAGCCCCAGCATTTT. Residues: CASSLGTAGQPQHF.

J is TRBJ1-5 and V is TRBV9; a possible D gene is TRBD1 (5 bases). The CDR3 sequence is 15 residues long. Per the germline V gene, CDR1 is SGDLS and CDR2 is YYNGEE. V was trimmed by 0 bases and J by 5 bases, leaving 12 bases between them. CDR3 loop: CASSVEGSSDQPQHF. The CDR3 DNA follows: TGTGCCAGCAGCGTAGAGGGGAGTTCGGATCAGCCCCAGCATTTT. The entire variable domain, with the rest obtained from reference TRBV9 and TRBJ1-5, is as follows: DSGVTQTPKHLITATGQRVTLRCSPRSGDLSVYWYQQSLDQGLQFLIQYYNGEERAKGNILERFSAQQFPDLHSELNLSSLELGDSALYFCASSVEGSSDQPQHFGDGTRLSIL.

The CDR3 spells CASSMGTYEQYF. The DNA of the CDR3 is TGTGCCAGTAGTATGGGCACCTACGAGCAGTACTTC. The chain uses TRBV19 and TRBJ2-7; no clear D. Trimming left V 3 bases short and J 2 bases short, with 5 bases between. Germline CDR1 is LNHDA and CDR2 is SQIVND (reference sequence). The CDR3 extends over 12 amino acids.

This rearrangement joins TRBV7-9 to TRBJ2-3, with a possible D match to TRBD2 (5 bases). From germline, CDR1 is SEHNR and CDR2 FQNEAQ (reference sequence). The length of the CDR3 is 15 residues. V was trimmed by 4 bases and J by 6 bases, leaving 17 bases between them. Written as DNA, the CDR3 is TGTGCCAGCAGCTGGCAGGAGGACCATAGGGATACGCAGTATTTT. Amino acids: CASSWQEDHRDTQYF.

This sequence joins TRBV28 and TRBJ2-7, with D tentatively TRBD2 (5 bases). Trimming removed 7 bases at V and 0 bases at J, with 13 bases between. CDR1 is MDHEN and CDR2 is SYDVKM in the germline V gene. This CDR3 has 14 amino acids. CDR3 region: CASTRHGSSYEQYF. CDR3 in DNA: TGTGCCAGCACACGACATGGGAGCTCCTACGAGCAGTACTTC.

The chain joins TRBV7-2 to TRBJ1-5; TRBD1 matches at 7 bases. Germline values: CDR1 SGHTA, CDR2 FQGNSA. After removal of 5 bases from V and 5 bases from J, the junction contained 6 bases not matched to a gene. This CDR3 is 14 amino acids long. The DNA of the CDR3 is TGTGCCAGCAGCAAGGGACAGAGCGATCAGCCCCAGCATTTT. Translating gives CASSKGQSDQPQHF. Based on the CDR3 plus reference TRBV7-2 and TRBJ1-5, the full variable domain is GAGVSQSPSNKVTEKGKDVELRCDPISGHTALYWYRQSLGQGLEFLIYFQGNSAPDKSGLPSDRFSAERTGGSVSTLTIQRTQQEDSAVYLCASSKGQSDQPQHFGDGTRLSIL.

The chain combines TRBV27 with TRBJ2-1, with unresolved D. Germline CDR1 reads MNHEY; CDR2 reads SMNVEV (reference sequence). The CDR3 is made up of 13 amino acids. Trimming took off 6 bases at V and 7 bases at J, with 13 bases between the two ends. CDR3 amino acids: CASSDLGWNEQFF. CDR3 in DNA: TGTGCCAGCAGCGACCTAGGGTGGAATGAGCAGTTCTTC.

This chain uses TRBV28 with TRBJ2-3, with D possibly matching TRBD1 (5 bases). The V gene lost 6 bases and the J gene lost 6 bases, with 19 bases spanning the gap. Germline CDR1 MDHEN, CDR2 SYDVKM. The CDR3 runs to 15 residues. The CDR3 nucleotides are TGTGCCAGCAGCCCGGACACAGCGCCCAAGGATACGCAGTATTTT. Its protein is CASSPDTAPKDTQYF.

The chain combines TRBV29-1 with TRBJ2-7, with TRBD2 identical over 7 bases. The CDR3 covers 14 residues. Germline assignment: CDR1 SQVTM and CDR2 ANQGSEA. V gave up 3 bases and J gave up 7 bases; unmatched junction bases: 12. The CDR3 nucleotides are TGCAGCGTTGATCTTGGGGGAGGGCCAAAAGAGCAGTACTTC. This sequence encodes CSVDLGGGPKEQYF.